This paragraph reports one T cell receptor beta chain. Its target is not known. This sample was taken from a study of cytomegalovirus exposure and HLA in healthy donors. The PCR contained 60 Vbeta and 13 Jbeta primers. The data were produced by immunoSEQ multiplex PCR, yet TCRdb's version contains in-frame clones alone and is incomplete. With under 45,000 clones in the sample, the ten largest clones hold about 4%. Study-wide findings and caveats: When analyzed later, the rates of TCR association showed variation by HLA locus, with DRB1 the most and HLA-C the fewest.

This sequence was found in a male donor in good health and CMV-seronegative. The source material was PBMCs.

The CDR3 is CASSYEPTDTIYF. The CDR3 region has the DNA TGTGCCAGCAGTTACGAACCTACGGACACCATATATTTT. V and J are TRBV6-5 and TRBJ1-3; no clear D gene. The V end lost 2 bases, the J end lost 8 bases, and 10 bases lay between the germline ends. This CDR3 has 13 amino acids. Germline lookup yields CDR1 MNHEY and CDR2 SVGAGI.